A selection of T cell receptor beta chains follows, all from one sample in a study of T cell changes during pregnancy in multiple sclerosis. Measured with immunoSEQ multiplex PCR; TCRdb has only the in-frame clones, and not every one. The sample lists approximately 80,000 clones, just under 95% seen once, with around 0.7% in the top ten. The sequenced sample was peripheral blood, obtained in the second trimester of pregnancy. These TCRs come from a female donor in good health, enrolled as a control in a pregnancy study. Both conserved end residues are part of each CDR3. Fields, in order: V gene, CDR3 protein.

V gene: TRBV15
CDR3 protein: CATTGRVWEKLFF

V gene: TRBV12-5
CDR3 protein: CASGLEITTENSNQPQHF

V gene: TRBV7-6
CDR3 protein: CASSDRYNEKLFF

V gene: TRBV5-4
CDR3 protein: CASSLLNFRGTGPANTEAFF

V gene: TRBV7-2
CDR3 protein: CASSPSGTFSYEQYF

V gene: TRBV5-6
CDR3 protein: CASSLFGGAEAFF

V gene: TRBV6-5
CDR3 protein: CASRRTGTGNTEAFF

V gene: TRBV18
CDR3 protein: CASSPRQEANEKLFF

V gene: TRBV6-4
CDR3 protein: CASTTGNIQYF

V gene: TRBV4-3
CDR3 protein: CASSQDINRGMNTEAFF

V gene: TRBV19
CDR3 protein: CASSINLRARNQPQHF